This record covers a single T cell receptor (beta chain). The antigen is undetermined. Terminally differentiated effector memory CD45RA+ cells were excluded by CCR7 positive selection of CD45RO-negative cells. The donors, healthy adults who were HIV-negative, had experienced no recent acute infections or vaccinations. CDR3 length: 13 amino acids. Unmatched junction bases numbered 3, after V lost 5 bases and J lost 5 bases. Germline V gene data show CDR1 as SGHDT and CDR2 as YYEEEE. The data were produced by immunoSEQ multiplex PCR, yet TCRdb's version contains in-frame clones alone and is incomplete. The table has 1.5 million to 2.5 million clones, 85% to 95% seen once. The data derive from a study of shared clonotypes between healthy human individuals. Study observations and caveats: In general, naive subsets displayed greater estimated richness than memory subsets did. Some naive CD4 clonotypes, around 4.9%, turned up in common across a handful of donors.

The sample comprised naive CD8+ T cells sorted from blood. This TCR came from a man aged 18 to 29 in good health. The V call is TRBV5-6, the J call TRBJ2-2; 7 nucleotides agree with TRBD1. The CDR3 bases are TGTGCCAGCAGGCCGACAGGGACCGGGGAGCTGTTTTTT. Encoded protein: CASRPTGTGELFF.